These T cell receptor beta chains were read from a single sample in a study of preoperative IRX-2 immunotherapy in early breast cancer. The repertoire was sequenced with immunoSEQ multiplex PCR; TCRdb's copy has only in-frame clones and lacks some. The data contain approximately 96,000 clones, about nine tenths of them seen just once; the ten biggest clones take up approximately 2%. Material: tumor tissue, obtained after IRX-2 immunotherapy. The receptors were gathered from a human donor with breast cancer. CDR3s include the opening cysteine and the closing phenylalanine or tryptophan. The order of the fields is V gene, J gene, CDR3 protein.

TRBV28	TRBJ1-1	CASSGGDTEAFF
TRBV11-3	TRBJ2-1	CASSLVQGVGNEQFF
TRBV29-1	TRBJ1-1	CSVRTGDTEAFF
TRBV28	TRBJ1-2	CASSGGQSYGYTF
TRBV6-8	TRBJ2-1	CAINPGSSYNEQFF
TRBV28	TRBJ2-1	CASSVLGSGKYNEQFF
TRBV30	TRBJ2-7	CAWRGSGTLTYEQYF
TRBV7-7	TRBJ2-3	CASSLVSGEADTQYF
TRBV19	TRBJ2-2	CASSITQDRRNTGELFF
TRBV19	TRBJ2-1	CASRSGGPSDNEQFF
TRBV18	TRBJ1-5	CASSPSAGGPGEQPQHF
TRBV5-1	TRBJ1-5	CASSLVGANWEPQHF
TRBV11-3	TRBJ2-4	CASSLPGTVKNIQYF
TRBV7-5	TRBJ2-3	CASSLSRRGYTDTQYF
TRBV11-3	TRBJ2-7	CASSLLGQSYEQYF
TRBV5-1	TRBJ2-3	CASSWTVRTDTQYF
TRBV28	TRBJ2-2	CASSLNAGSNTGELFF
TRBV30	TRBJ1-5	CAWSVQGNQPQHF
TRBV30	TRBJ2-7	CAWSRTGGPEQYF
TRBV15	TRBJ2-5	CATSREARGRETQYF
TRBV28	TRBJ2-5	CASSLGTSGRYQETQYF